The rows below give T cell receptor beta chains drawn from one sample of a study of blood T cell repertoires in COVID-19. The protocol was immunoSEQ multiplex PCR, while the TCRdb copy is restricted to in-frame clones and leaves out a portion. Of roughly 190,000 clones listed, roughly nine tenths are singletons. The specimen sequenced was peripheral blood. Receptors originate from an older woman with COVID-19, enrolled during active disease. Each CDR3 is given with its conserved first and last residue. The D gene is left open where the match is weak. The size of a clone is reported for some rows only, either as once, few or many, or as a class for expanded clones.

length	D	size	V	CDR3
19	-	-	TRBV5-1	CASSLSPPGRFSSYNEQFF
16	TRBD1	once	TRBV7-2	CASSEDRGKVNQPQHF
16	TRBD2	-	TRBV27	CASSIRTSGRGETQYF
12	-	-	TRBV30	CAWSHRERIQYF
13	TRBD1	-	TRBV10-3	CAISDTDREEQYF
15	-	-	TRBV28	CASTQYGGSTDTQYF
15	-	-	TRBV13	CASSLEVGGTDTQYF
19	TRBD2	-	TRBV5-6	CASSFPSSGRWASTDTQYF
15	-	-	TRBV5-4	CASRLTGSSYNEQFF
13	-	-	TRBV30	CAWTIPEAGSYTF
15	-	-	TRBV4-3	CASSQEGGALRKLFF
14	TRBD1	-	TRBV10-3	CAISTSGTAYEQYF
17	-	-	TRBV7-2	CASSLVGLLLNTGELFF
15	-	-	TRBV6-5	CASRGGNAGANVLTF
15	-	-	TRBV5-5	CASSPTSGDGETQYF
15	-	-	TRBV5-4	CASSLVGTPGDGKFF
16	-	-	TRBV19	CASSNPLPATNEKLFF
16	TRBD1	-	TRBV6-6	CASSGPTGGHTGELFF
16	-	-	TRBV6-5	CASSYSAGEGGYGYTF
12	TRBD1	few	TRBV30	CAGLGGEAKAFF
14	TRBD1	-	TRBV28	CASSLPARGLGYTF
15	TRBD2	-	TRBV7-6	CASSLAGGRAYEQYF
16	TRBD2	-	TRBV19	CASSIVGLAGIYEQYF
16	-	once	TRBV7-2	CASSLVATANTGELFF
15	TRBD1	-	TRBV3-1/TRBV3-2	CASSQPDRDGGEQFF
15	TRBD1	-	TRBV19	CASSRDRAKNYGYTF
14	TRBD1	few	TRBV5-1	CASSPRTGGETQYF
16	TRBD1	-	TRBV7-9	CASSLGPGTGAYEQYF
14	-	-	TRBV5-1	CASSLAPGLYEQYF
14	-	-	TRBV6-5	CASSYTGTFYEQYF
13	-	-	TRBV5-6	CASSLTGLWEQYF
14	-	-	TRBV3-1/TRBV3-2	CASSQDVGTRTQHF
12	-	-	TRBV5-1	CASSSRQYEQYF
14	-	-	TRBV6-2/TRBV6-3	CASSYSPQNYGYTF
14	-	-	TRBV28	CASSLAGAQETQYF
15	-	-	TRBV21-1	CASSKEQLVNQPQHF
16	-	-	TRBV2	CASSEYFGSMNTEAFF
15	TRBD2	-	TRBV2	CAILTGTSVQETQYF
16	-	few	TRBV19	CASSIGGPYSNQPQHF